The 32 T cell receptor beta chains listed next were all sequenced from one sample in a study of blood T cell repertoires in COVID-19. Profiled with immunoSEQ multiplex PCR; TCRdb holds only in-frame clones, not every one. This sample has some 110,000 clones, with about 80% found just once. The sample taken for sequencing was peripheral blood. Receptors were obtained from a man between 65 and 80 years old with active or convalescent COVID-19.

This clone was counted only a few times. The genes are TRBV7-7 and TRBJ1-4; 7 nucleotides match TRBD1. This CDR3 has 15 residues. V shed 5 bases and J 7 bases; nucleotides not matched to a gene: 10. Germline-derived CDR1 and CDR2 are SSHAT and FNYEAQ (reference sequence). CDR3 in amino acids: CASSPRSDRTEKLFF. In nucleotides, the CDR3 is TGTGCCAGCAGCCCCCGCTCGGACAGGACTGAAAAACTGTTTTTT. Using reference TRBV7-7 and TRBJ1-4 for the parts outside the CDR3, the full variable domain is GAGVSQSPRYKVTKRGQDVTLRCDPISSHATLYWYQQALGQGPEFLTYFNYEAQPDKSGLPSDRFSAERPEGSISTLTIQRTEQRDSAMYRCASSPRSDRTEKLFFGSGTQLSVL.

The V gene is TRBV2, the J gene TRBJ2-4; 8 bases are a match to TRBD2. V trimming: 8 bases; J trimming: 2 bases; junction bases outside the gene matches: 8. Germline values: CDR1 SNHLY, CDR2 FYNNEI. The CDR3 runs 15 residues. The CDR3 region is CASRNGGGPKNIQYF. CDR3 DNA: TGTGCCAGCCGTAACGGGGGGGGTCCCAAAAACATTCAGTACTTC.

The chain uses TRBV5-1 and TRBJ1-3; a possible D gene is TRBD1 (6 bases). The CDR3 runs 16 residues. The germline V and J ends were trimmed by 0 bases and 0 bases, with 10 bases remaining between them. Germline CDR1 is SGHRS and CDR2 is YFSETQ. CDR3 protein: CASSLVQGSSGNTIYF. In DNA form, the CDR3 reads TGCGCCAGCAGCTTGGTCCAGGGGTCCTCTGGAAACACCATATATTTT.

The chain uses TRBV12-3 or TRBV12-4 and TRBJ1-2; perhaps TRBD1 as D (5 bases). The CDR3 length is 12 residues. Trimming shortened V by 8 bases and J by 7 bases, and 14 bases separated the two germline ends. CDR3 DNA: TGTGCCAGCGGACGCCTGGGGCTTGGCTACACCTTC. It codes for CASGRLGLGYTF.

The V call is TRBV28, the J call TRBJ1-2; possible D gene TRBD1, 6 bases. V was trimmed by 10 bases and J by 5 bases, leaving 14 bases between them. CDR1 and CDR2 from the germline V gene are MDHEN and SYDVKM. The CDR3 loop spans 12 amino acids. This CDR3 reads CATRTETYGYTF. Written as DNA, the CDR3 is TGTGCCACCCGGACAGAAACTTATGGCTACACCTTC.

The rearrangement uses TRBV28 and TRBJ1-5, with D perhaps TRBD1 (6 bases). V was clipped by 6 bases and J by 7 bases, with 22 bases between them. From germline, CDR1 is MDHEN and CDR2 SYDVKM. This CDR3 is built from 16 residues. The CDR3 is CASSRRETGRGQPQHF. The DNA for the CDR3 is TGTGCCAGCAGCCGGAGAGAAACAGGGCGAGGCCAGCCCCAGCATTTT.

This chain joins TRBV7-3 and TRBJ2-7, with 7 bases identical to TRBD2. V lost 2 bases to trimming and J lost 4 bases; unmatched junction nucleotides: 8. The germline CDR1 and CDR2 sequences are SGHTA and FQGTGA. The CDR3 has 15 amino acids. The CDR3 reads CASSLAPSGTYEQYF. The CDR3 DNA is TGTGCCAGCAGCTTAGCCCCTAGCGGAACTTACGAGCAGTACTTC.

This CDR3 reads CASRLRDSKYNSPLHF. DNA for the CDR3: TGTGCCAGCAGACTCCGGGACAGCAAGTATAATTCACCCCTCCACTTT. This chain connects TRBV2 to TRBJ1-6; 7 bases are shared with TRBD1. V lost 6 bases to trimming and J lost 4 bases; unmatched junction nucleotides: 9. Germline CDR1 reads SNHLY; CDR2 reads FYNNEI. The CDR3 spans 16 residues.

The genes are TRBV9 and TRBJ2-7; D gene ambiguous. Trimming cost V 3 bases and J 0 bases, with 10 bases left between them. The length of the CDR3 is 14 residues. Germline V lookup: CDR1 SGDLS, CDR2 YYNGEE. The CDR3 protein is CASSGTPLSYEQYF. CDR3 bases: TGTGCCAGCAGCGGAACTCCCCTCTCCTACGAGCAGTACTTC.

V is TRBV10-3 and J is TRBJ2-7; 12 nucleotides line up with TRBD2. This CDR3 comprises 15 residues. The germline gives CDR1 ENHRY, CDR2 SYGVKD. V was pared by 2 bases and J by 4 bases, with 3 bases of the junction left unmatched. The CDR3 DNA follows: TGTGCCATCAGTGAGGCTCTAGCGGGAGGGTACGAGCAGTACTTC. Translation gives CAISEALAGGYEQYF.

This clone has a count of ten or more. CDR3 in amino acids: CASSRPGQGSIRTNQPQHF. The CDR3 nucleotides read TGTGCCAGTAGTAGACCCGGACAGGGGAGTATAAGGACCAATCAGCCCCAGCATTTT. The chain joins TRBV19 to TRBJ1-5; 9 bases match TRBD1. The germline V gene encodes CDR1 LNHDA and CDR2 SQIVND (reference sequence). The V and J ends lost 4 bases and 3 bases, in that order; junction bases with no gene match: 16. The CDR3 loop spans 19 amino acids.

The chain couples TRBV18 to TRBJ1-4; the D is unclear. The CDR3 sequence is 14 residues long. Germline V CDR1 and CDR2: KGHSH, LQKENI. V lost 3 bases and J 8 bases, leaving 13 bases between the germline ends. This CDR3 reads CASSPPGFWEKLFF. In nucleotides, the CDR3 is TGTGCCAGCTCACCGCCTGGCTTCTGGGAAAAACTGTTTTTT.

The rearrangement joins TRBV11-3 to TRBJ2-1, with 10 bases aligning to TRBD2. The germline CDR1 and CDR2 sequences are SGHNT and YENEEA. The V segment lost 1 base and the J segment 8 bases; nucleotides outside the gene matches: 2. CDR3 length: 14 amino acids. CDR3 protein: CASSLVAGGHEQFF. In DNA form, the CDR3 reads TGTGCCAGCAGCTTAGTAGCGGGGGGCCATGAGCAGTTCTTC.

This clone was seen only once. This rearrangement joins TRBV29-1 to TRBJ2-7; 9 bases align to TRBD2. The germline V gene encodes CDR1 SQVTM and CDR2 ANQGSEA. The CDR3 sequence is 11 residues long. V lost 7 bases, J lost 11 bases, and 9 bases stayed unmatched. The CDR3 reads CSAVGAGGKYF. The CDR3 nucleotides are TGCAGCGCCGTGGGAGCGGGAGGAAAGTACTTC.

In nucleotides, the CDR3 is TGCGCCAGCAGTTTCGGGTTTCATAATGAGCAGTTCTTC. This codes for CASSFGFHNEQFF. The J gene is TRBJ2-1, the V gene TRBV5-1; D unresolved. This CDR3 has 13 amino acids. Germline V gives CDR1 SGHRS, CDR2 YFSETQ. Trimming stripped 5 bases from V and 7 bases from J, with 13 bases between.

This clone has just a few counts. The V call is TRBV7-8, the J call TRBJ2-1; D possibly corresponds to TRBD1 (6 bases). CDR1 SGHVS and CDR2 FQNEAQ come from the germline V gene. V dropped 2 bases and J dropped 2 bases, with 7 bases sitting between them. The CDR3 consists of 14 residues. The CDR3 DNA sequence: TGTGCCAGCAGCTTACAGGGGACCTACAATGAGCAGTTCTTC. Protein product: CASSLQGTYNEQFF.

This chain connects TRBV28 to TRBJ2-3, with 9 nucleotides matching TRBD2. The CDR3 runs 16 residues. CDR1 is MDHEN and CDR2 is SYDVKM in the germline V gene. Unmatched junction bases numbered 5, after V lost 4 bases and J lost 0 bases. The DNA for the CDR3 is TGTGCCAGCAGTTCAAGACTAGCGGCTAGCACAGATACGCAGTATTTT. Amino acids: CASSSRLAASTDTQYF.

This clone was observed a single time. The rearrangement links TRBV19 to TRBJ1-5; D gene unclear. The CDR3 spans 15 residues. The V end was cut by 3 bases, the J end by 0 bases, with 9 bases between. Germline lookup yields CDR1 LNHDA and CDR2 SQIVND (reference sequence). CDR3 nucleotides: TGTGCCAGTAGTATTGTATCAGATAGCAATCAGCCCCAGCATTTT. Its protein is CASSIVSDSNQPQHF.

This clone was seen a single time. The CDR3 nucleotides read TGTGCCACCAGCAGAGGTGGACTAGCCCAAGATACGCAGTATTTT. Amino acid sequence: CATSRGGLAQDTQYF. The V call is TRBV15, the J call TRBJ2-3; 8 bases fit TRBD2. J was trimmed by 5 bases and V by 1 base; bases with no gene match: 5. The CDR3 is 15 amino acids. Germline assignment: CDR1 LNHNV and CDR2 YYDKDF (reference sequence).

The chain uses TRBV5-1 and TRBJ2-1; 7 nucleotides agree with TRBD2. Losses at the gene ends were 0 bases for V and 6 bases for J; bases not matched to a gene: 6. The length of the CDR3 is 15 residues. The germline V gene encodes CDR1 SGHRS and CDR2 YFSETQ. In DNA form, the CDR3 reads TGCGCCAGCAGCTTGGCCCCCGGGGGGACCAATGAGCAGTTCTTC. Translating it yields CASSLAPGGTNEQFF.

The chain is built from TRBV10-3 and TRBJ2-5, with TRBD1 matching over 12 bases. The CDR3 runs 15 residues. V lost 5 bases, J lost 5 bases, and 6 bases stayed unmatched. Germline V lookup: CDR1 ENHRY, CDR2 SYGVKD. Here the CDR3 DNA reads TGTGCCATCAGTCACCGGGACAGGGGGCTTGAGACCCAGTACTTC. As protein: CAISHRDRGLETQYF.

The chain has TRBV4-2 and TRBJ2-3; tentatively, D is TRBD2 (5 bases). V lost 0 bases and J lost 5, with 12 bases in between. The V gene's germline CDR1 is LGHNA and CDR2 YNFKEQ. The CDR3 loop spans 15 amino acids. The CDR3 loop is CASSQDPGKQDTQYF. The DNA for the CDR3 is TGTGCCAGCAGCCAAGATCCGGGGAAGCAAGATACGCAGTATTTT.

The V gene is TRBV7-9, the J gene TRBJ1-1, with D possibly matching TRBD1 (5 bases). The CDR3 has 14 amino acids. V shed 1 base and J shed 1 base, with 7 bases lying between them. CDR1 SEHNR and CDR2 FQNEAQ come from the germline V gene (reference sequence). CDR3 bases: TGTGCCAGCAGCTTAGGGACATCGAACACTGAAGCTTTCTTT. Its protein is CASSLGTSNTEAFF.

J is TRBJ2-1 and V is TRBV9, with 8 bases aligning to TRBD1. The CDR3 runs 16 residues. Germline V gene lookup returns CDR1 SGDLS and CDR2 YYNGEE. Trimming at V came to 0 bases and at J to 0 bases, leaving 2 bases not matched to a gene. CDR3 nucleotide sequence: TGTGCCAGCAGCGTAGCACAGGGGGTCTCCTACAATGAGCAGTTCTTC. Translated, it gives CASSVAQGVSYNEQFF. The entire variable domain, with the rest obtained from reference TRBV9 and TRBJ2-1, is as follows: DSGVTQTPKHLITATGQRVTLRCSPRSGDLSVYWYQQSLDQGLQFLIQYYNGEERAKGNILERFSAQQFPDLHSELNLSSLELGDSALYFCASSVAQGVSYNEQFFGPGTRLTVL.

The chain joins TRBV7-3 to TRBJ2-1; 14 nucleotides agree with TRBD2. After removal of 5 bases from V and 9 bases from J, the junction contained 3 bases not matched to a gene. This CDR3 has 14 amino acids. Per germline, CDR1 SGHTA and CDR2 FQGTGA. Here the CDR3 DNA reads TGTGCCAGCAGCACCGGGACTAGCGGGAGTGAGCAGTTCTTC. Protein: CASSTGTSGSEQFF.

This chain links TRBV3-1 (or the pseudogene TRBV3-2) with TRBJ1-2; maybe TRBD1 (6 bases). The CDR3 spans 14 residues. Between the trimmed V and J ends, which lost 0 bases and 4 bases, there was a span of 9 bases. CDR1 is LGHDT, CDR2 YNNKEL, per germline (reference sequence). CDR3 in DNA: TGTGCCAGCAGCCAAGAGAGGGGGACCTATGGCTACACCTTC. This translates into CASSQERGTYGYTF.

J is TRBJ1-1 and V is TRBV5-4; D remains unclear. The CDR3 loop spans 13 amino acids. From germline, CDR1 is SGHNT and CDR2 YYREEE (reference sequence). Trimming took 0 bases from V and 7 from J, leaving 10 bases between them. CDR3 DNA sequence: TGTGCCAGCAGCTTGGATTCGGGGTTTGAAGCTTTCTTT. Residues: CASSLDSGFEAFF. The full variable domain, completed using reference TRBV5-4 and TRBJ1-1, is ETGVTQSPTHLIKTRGQQVTLRCSSQSGHNTVSWYQQALGQGPQFIFQYYREEENGRGNFPPRFSGLQFPNYSSELNVNALELDDSALYLCASSLDSGFEAFFGQGTRLTVV.

The V gene is TRBV3-1 (or the pseudogene TRBV3-2), the J gene TRBJ2-3, with 10 bases aligning to TRBD2. CDR1 is LGHDT, CDR2 YNNKEL, per germline (reference sequence). V was pared by 6 bases and J by 1 base, with 7 bases of the junction left unmatched. The CDR3 spans 16 residues. The CDR3 here is CASRTLGTSGTDTQYF. The CDR3 DNA sequence: TGTGCCAGCAGAACGTTGGGGACTAGCGGCACAGATACGCAGTATTTT.

This sequence joins TRBV11-3 and TRBJ2-2; 8 bases align to TRBD1. The CDR3 has 16 amino acids. V was clipped by 2 bases and J by 1 base; unmatched bases: 3. Germline CDR1 and CDR2: SGHNT and YENEEA. The CDR3 spells CASSLFGTGNTGELFF. CDR3 nucleotide sequence: TGTGCCAGCAGCTTATTCGGGACAGGGAACACCGGGGAGCTGTTTTTT.

The genes are TRBV7-9 and TRBJ1-1; D perhaps matches TRBD1 (6 bases). Germline CDR1 SEHNR, CDR2 FQNEAQ (reference sequence). The CDR3 totals 13 residues. Trimming took off 5 bases at V and 3 bases at J, with 10 bases between the two ends. The CDR3, as DNA: TGTGCCAGCAGCCAGGGGCGGGACACTGAAGCTTTCTTT. The encoded protein is CASSQGRDTEAFF.

V is TRBV28 and J is TRBJ2-7, with 11 bases fitting TRBD1. This CDR3 comprises 14 residues. With V trimmed by 5 bases and J by 3 bases, 3 bases remained unmatched. Germline CDR1 is MDHEN and CDR2 is SYDVKM. CDR3 region: CASSPGTGGYEQYF. The CDR3 coding sequence is TGTGCCAGCAGTCCCGGGACAGGGGGCTACGAGCAGTACTTC.

In its sample, this clone was seen a few times. CDR3 amino acids: CASSQLGHSENTEAFF. The CDR3, as DNA: TGTGCCAGCAGTCAGTTAGGACACTCAGAGAACACTGAAGCTTTCTTT. This rearrangement joins TRBV25-1 to TRBJ1-1; D perhaps matches TRBD1 (5 bases). Germline assignment: CDR1 MGHDK and CDR2 SYGVNS. Between the trimmed V and J ends, which lost 5 bases and 1 base, there was a span of 17 bases. The CDR3 contains 16 residues.